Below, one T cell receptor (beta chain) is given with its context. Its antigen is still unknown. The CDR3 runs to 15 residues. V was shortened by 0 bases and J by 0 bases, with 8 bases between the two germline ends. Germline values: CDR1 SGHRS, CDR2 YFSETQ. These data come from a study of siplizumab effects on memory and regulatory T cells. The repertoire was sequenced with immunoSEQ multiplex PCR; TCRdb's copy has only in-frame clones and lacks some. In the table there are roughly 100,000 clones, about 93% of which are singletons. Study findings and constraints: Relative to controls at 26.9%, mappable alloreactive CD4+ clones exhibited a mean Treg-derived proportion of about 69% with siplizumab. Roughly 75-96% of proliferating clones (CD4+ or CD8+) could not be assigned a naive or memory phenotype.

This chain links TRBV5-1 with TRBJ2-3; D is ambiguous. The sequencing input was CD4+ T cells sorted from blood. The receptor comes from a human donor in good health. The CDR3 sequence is CASSLGAVSTDTQYF. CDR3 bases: TGCGCCAGCAGCTTGGGGGCGGTCAGCACAGATACGCAGTATTTT.